This TCR beta chain was profiled in a study of beta chain features in type 1 diabetes. Study-wide background: Sorted cells, some 110,000,000 in number, were examined across all samples.

This CDR3 contains 16 residues. CDR1 is LNHNV, CDR2 YYDKDF, per germline (reference sequence). V lost 0 bases and J lost 2; bases outside the gene matches: 4. Of the isolated RNA, all was reverse transcribed, and so the sequenced material was expressed TCRB transcripts. The protocol was immunoSEQ multiplex PCR, while the TCRdb copy is restricted to in-frame clones and leaves out a portion. The sample records 900,000 or so clones, about a sixth being singletons. The sample taken for sequencing was naive CD4+ T cells from blood. The V call is TRBV15, the J call TRBJ2-5, with 9 nucleotides matching TRBD2. This receptor was identified in a woman under 30 in good health. CDR3 nucleotide sequence: TGTGCCACCAGCAGAGAGACTAGCGGAGTACAAGAGACCCAGTACTTC. The encoded protein is CATSRETSGVQETQYF.